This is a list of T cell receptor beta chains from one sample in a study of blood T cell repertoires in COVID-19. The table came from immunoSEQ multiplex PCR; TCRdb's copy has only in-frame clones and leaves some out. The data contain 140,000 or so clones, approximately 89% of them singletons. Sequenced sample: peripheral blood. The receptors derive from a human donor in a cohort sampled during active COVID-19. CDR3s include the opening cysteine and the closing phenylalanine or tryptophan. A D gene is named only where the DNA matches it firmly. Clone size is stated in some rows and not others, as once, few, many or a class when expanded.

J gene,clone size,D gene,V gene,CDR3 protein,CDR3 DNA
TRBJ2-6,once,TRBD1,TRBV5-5,CASRQGQGAEGANVLTF,TGTGCCAGCAGACAGGGACAGGGGGCCGAAGGGGCCAACGTCCTGACTTTC
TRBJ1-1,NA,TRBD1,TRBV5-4,CASSHPGQVPEAFF,TGTGCCAGCAGCCACCCGGGACAGGTACCTGAAGCTTTCTTT
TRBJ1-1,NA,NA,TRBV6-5,CASSYRQSNTEAFF,TGTGCCAGCAGTTACAGACAGTCGAACACTGAAGCTTTCTTT
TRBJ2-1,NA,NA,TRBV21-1,CASSKSGGGYNEQFF,TGTGCCAGCAGCAAATCTGGGGGGGGATACAATGAGCAGTTCTTC
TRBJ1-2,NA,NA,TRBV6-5,CASSYSRTAYGYTF,TGTGCCAGCAGTTACTCGAGGACAGCCTATGGCTACACCTTC
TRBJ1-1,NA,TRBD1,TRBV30,CAWSGDRGQDTEAFF,TGTGCCTGGAGTGGGGACAGGGGGCAGGACACTGAAGCTTTCTTT
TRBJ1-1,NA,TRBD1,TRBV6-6,CASSYSGKGAGTEAFF,TGTGCCAGCAGTTACTCAGGGAAGGGGGCAGGCACTGAAGCTTTCTTT
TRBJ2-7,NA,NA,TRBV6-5,CASSYGWQGSYEQYF,TGTGCCAGCAGTTACGGTTGGCAGGGAAGCTACGAGCAGTACTTC
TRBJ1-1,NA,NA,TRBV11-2,CASSLTWGVSEAFF,TGTGCCAGCAGCTTGACATGGGGAGTCTCTGAAGCTTTCTTT
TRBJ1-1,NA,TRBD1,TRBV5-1,CASSWGTGNTEAFF,TGCGCCAGCAGCTGGGGGACAGGGAACACTGAAGCTTTCTTT
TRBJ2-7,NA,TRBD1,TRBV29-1,CSVGVGQYYEQYF,TGCAGCGTTGGAGTGGGACAGTACTACGAGCAGTACTTC